These 21 T cell receptor beta chains were sequenced from one sample in a study of regulatory and conventional T cells in RAG deficiency (dated by TCRdb to between 2016 and 2019). Before genomic DNA was extracted, regulatory T cells were isolated from blood as CD4+CD25-high CD127-low cells. Libraries came from the immunoSEQ multiplex PCR assay. The clones in this table, taken by TCRdb from immuneACCESS, are in-frame only. Not every clone is retained; where verified, under half of the shortfall comes from an unresolved V gene, and the cause of the rest is unknown. This sample has tens of thousands of clones in its table, and under 95% of those were observed once. The ten top clones hold around 0.79% of the sample. The data were also submitted as part of a second study, on regulatory T cells. The other study reports the following: In the multiplex PCR, 52 forward TRBV primers and 13 reverse TRBJ primers were used, and assay-based and computational corrections were applied for amplification bias.

Input material: Tregs sorted from blood. The receptors here all came from a human donor in good health.

The chain combines TRBV9 with TRBJ2-1; TRBD1 matches 8 bases. Germline CDR1 and CDR2: SGDLS and YYNGEE. V gave up 3 bases and J gave up 0 bases; unmatched junction bases: 5. The CDR3 contains 16 residues. The DNA for the CDR3 is TGTGCCAGCAGCGCTCGGACAGGGAGCTCCTACAATGAGCAGTTCTTC. Amino acid sequence: CASSARTGSSYNEQFF.

In its sample, this clone was seen once. In DNA, the CDR3 is TGTGCCAGCAGTTACCAGGGAAACCAGCCCCAGCATTTT. Translation: CASSYQGNQPQHF. V usage is TRBV6-5 and J usage is TRBJ1-5; D may be TRBD1 (5 bases). CDR1 and CDR2 from the germline V gene are MNHEY and SVGAGI. Trimming removed 2 bases from V and 7 bases from J, with 9 bases in between. The CDR3 covers 13 residues.

CDR3 in DNA: TGTGCCAGTAGGGGGGACGCGGGTGGGTCCTACAATGAGCAGTTCTTC. It is translated as CASRGDAGGSYNEQFF. The V call is TRBV19, the J call TRBJ2-1; the D gene could be TRBD1 or TRBD2 (5 bases each). Trimming took off 6 bases at V and 1 base at J, with 16 bases between the two ends. Germline CDR1 reads LNHDA; CDR2 reads SQIVND (reference sequence). This CDR3 spans 16 amino acids. Full variable domain (remainder filled in from reference TRBV19 and TRBJ2-1): DGGITQSPKYLFRKEGQNVTLSCEQNLNHDAMYWYRQDPGQGLRLIYYSQIVNDFQKGDIAEGYSVSREKKESFPLTVTSAQKNPTAFYLCASRGDAGGSYNEQFFGPGTRLTVL.

V is TRBV18 and J is TRBJ1-3; no firm D call. The V and J ends lost 4 bases and 3 bases respectively, with 13 bases between them. Germline V gives CDR1 KGHSH, CDR2 LQKENI. The CDR3 has 15 residues. CDR3 in DNA: TGTGCCAGCTCACGTCTGTGGCACTTTGGAAACACCATATATTTT. Translated, it gives CASSRLWHFGNTIYF.

The V gene is TRBV5-4, the J gene TRBJ2-5, with D possibly being TRBD1 (5 bases). The CDR3 is 13 amino acids. Germline lookup yields CDR1 SGHNT and CDR2 YYREEE (reference sequence). V lost 4 bases and J 2 bases, leaving 9 bases between the germline ends. The CDR3 nucleotides are TGTGCCAGCAGCCCAGGGATGCAAGAGACCCAGTACTTC. Translation: CASSPGMQETQYF.

This chain joins TRBV5-1 and TRBJ2-5, with 12 bases aligning to TRBD2. CDR1 and CDR2 from the germline V gene are SGHRS and YFSETQ. V gave up 4 bases and J gave up 5 bases; unmatched junction bases: 9. The CDR3 consists of 16 residues. The DNA for the CDR3 is TGCGCCAGCAGCCCGGCCCCTAGCGGGGGGGTGGAGACCCAGTACTTC. As protein: CASSPAPSGGVETQYF.

The gene calls are TRBV18 and TRBJ1-2; possible D gene TRBD1, 5 bases. Germline CDR1 reads KGHSH; CDR2 reads LQKENI. V lost 5 bases, J lost 2 bases, and 12 bases lay in between. This CDR3 has 14 residues. CDR3: CASSVRQINYGYTF. DNA for the CDR3: TGTGCCAGCTCAGTGCGACAGATAAACTATGGCTACACCTTC.

The chain carries TRBV7-8 and TRBJ2-2; D ambiguous. CDR3 length: 14 residues. V lost 1 base and J 5 bases, leaving 8 bases between the germline ends. The germline gives CDR1 SGHVS, CDR2 FQNEAQ. This CDR3 reads CASSLVGSTGELFF. The CDR3 region has the DNA TGTGCCAGCAGCTTAGTAGGGTCAACCGGGGAGCTGTTTTTT. Full variable domain (missing parts from reference TRBV7-8 and TRBJ2-2): GAGVSQSPRYKVAKRGQDVALRCDPISGHVSLFWYQQALGQGPEFLTYFQNEAQLDKSGLPSDRFFAERPEGSVSTLKIQRTQQEDSAVYLCASSLVGSTGELFFGEGSRLTVL.

This clone has a handful of counts. J is TRBJ1-1 and V is TRBV6-1; 9 nucleotides match TRBD1. The CDR3 has 15 amino acids. Looked up from germline, CDR1 is MNHNS and CDR2 is SASEGT. With 2 bases clipped from V and 3 bases from J, the junction kept 4 bases outside the gene matches. CDR3 residues: CASSETGTGHTEAFF. The CDR3 nucleotides read TGTGCCAGCAGTGAAACCGGGACAGGGCACACTGAAGCTTTCTTT.

The chain joins TRBV29-1 to TRBJ1-3; tentative D call: TRBD1 (6 bases). The germline V gene has CDR1 SQVTM and CDR2 ANQGSEA. The CDR3 runs 14 residues. V lost 7 bases and J lost 7, with 20 bases in between. The CDR3: CSAVTGIIWNTIYF. DNA of the CDR3: TGCAGCGCTGTGACAGGAATTATCTGGAACACCATATATTTT. The entire variable domain, with the rest obtained from reference TRBV29-1 and TRBJ1-3, is as follows: SAVISQKPSRDICQRGTSLTIQCQVDSQVTMMFWYRQQPGQSLTLIATANQGSEATYESGFVIDKFPISRPNLTFSTLTVSNMSPEDSSIYLCSAVTGIIWNTIYFGEGSWLTVV.

There are a few counts of this clone. The J gene is TRBJ1-3, the V gene TRBV9; D not certain. The CDR3 extends over 13 amino acids. The germline V and J ends were trimmed by 4 bases and 0 bases, with 5 bases remaining between them. Germline lookup yields CDR1 SGDLS and CDR2 YYNGEE. In DNA, the CDR3 is TGTGCCAGCAGCCGCCCCTCTGGAAACACCATATATTTT. Translating gives CASSRPSGNTIYF.

The count of this clone is one. This sequence joins TRBV19 and TRBJ2-2, with a weak D call TRBD1 (5 bases). The CDR3 contains 13 residues. CDR1 is LNHDA, CDR2 SQIVND, per germline (reference sequence). V shed 4 bases and J shed 6 bases, with 9 bases lying between them. CDR3 DNA: TGTGCCAGTAGTACCCAGGGCCCCGGGGAGCTGTTTTTT. It encodes CASSTQGPGELFF.

The chain carries TRBV19 and TRBJ1-2; no clear D. The length of the CDR3 is 16 residues. Germline CDR1 LNHDA, CDR2 SQIVND (reference sequence). Trimming took off 3 bases at V and 0 bases at J, with 14 bases between the two ends. The CDR3 loop reads CASSILGYVANYGYTF. CDR3 coding DNA: TGTGCCAGTAGTATCTTGGGGTACGTAGCTAACTATGGCTACACCTTC.

The V and J genes are TRBV6-6 and TRBJ1-5; TRBD1 matches 9 bases. CDR1 and CDR2 from the germline V gene are MNHNY and SVGAGI (reference sequence). V dropped 5 bases and J dropped 7; count of bases not matched to a gene: 9. The CDR3 contains 15 residues. CDR3 DNA sequence: TGTGCCAGCAGTAGGACAGGGGAGCAGGAACAGCCCCAGCATTTT. The encoded protein is CASSRTGEQEQPQHF.

This clone occurred once. The chain joins TRBV19 to TRBJ1-3; no firm D call. The CDR3 is made up of 14 amino acids. Germline CDR1 is LNHDA and CDR2 is SQIVND (reference sequence). V was trimmed by 3 bases and J by 2 bases, leaving 8 bases between them. CDR3 sequence (DNA): TGTGCCAGTAGTATTTTAGGGACTGGAAACACCATATATTTT. Translating gives CASSILGTGNTIYF.

This chain joins TRBV5-1 and TRBJ2-5; D is possibly TRBD1 (6 bases). Germline V lookup: CDR1 SGHRS, CDR2 YFSETQ. This CDR3 comprises 14 residues. V lost 4 bases and J lost 6, with 16 bases in between. This CDR3 is CASSAGTRRQTQYF. CDR3 sequence (DNA): TGCGCCAGCAGCGCCGGGACACGGAGGCAGACCCAGTACTTC.

Here the CDR3 DNA reads TGTGCCAGCAGCGTAGATGATTGGGGACTGTACACAGATACGCAGTATTTT. Translating gives CASSVDDWGLYTDTQYF. The rearrangement uses TRBV9 and TRBJ2-3; a possible D gene is TRBD2 (6 bases). The CDR3 spans 17 residues. The ends were cut back, 0 bases at V and 2 bases at J, with 16 bases in the middle. The V gene's germline CDR1 is SGDLS and CDR2 YYNGEE.

The chain joins TRBV5-4 to TRBJ2-3; D gene ambiguous. CDR1 SGHNT and CDR2 YYREEE come from the germline V gene (reference sequence). This CDR3 is built from 14 residues. V lost 5 bases to trimming and J lost 4 bases, with 14 bases between them. Here the CDR3 DNA reads TGTGCCAGCAGACCCACCGAAGCTTCAGATACGCAGTATTTT. Protein product: CASRPTEASDTQYF.

The J gene is TRBJ2-1, the V gene TRBV28, with D tentatively TRBD1 (5 bases). The V gene's germline CDR1 is MDHEN and CDR2 SYDVKM. With 2 bases removed from V and 7 bases from J, the gap between germline ends came to 9 bases. The CDR3 runs to 13 residues. The CDR3 sequence is CASSLVGVNEQFF. As DNA, the CDR3 is TGTGCCAGCAGTTTAGTAGGGGTTAATGAGCAGTTCTTC.

The chain links TRBV9 to TRBJ2-1; 10 nucleotides align to TRBD2. Trimming removed 0 bases from V and 8 bases from J; junction bases left unmatched: 11. Germline V gene data show CDR1 as SGDLS and CDR2 as YYNGEE. This CDR3 is 17 amino acids long. CDR3 sequence: CASSVGVRGTSAHEQFF. The CDR3 coding sequence is TGTGCCAGCAGCGTAGGAGTGAGGGGGACTAGCGCACATGAGCAGTTCTTC.

V gene TRBV7-2 combines with J gene TRBJ2-1, with D perhaps matching TRBD1 (6 bases). V was trimmed by 1 base and J by 8 bases, leaving 12 bases between them. Per germline, CDR1 SGHTA and CDR2 FQGNSA. The CDR3 runs 14 residues. The CDR3 region has the DNA TGTGCCAGCAGCTTAGAACAGGGACGCGATGAGCAGTTCTTC. Amino acid sequence: CASSLEQGRDEQFF.